This record covers a single TCR beta chain. Its antigen is unknown. It is unclear where the CDR3 begins or ends on the DNA, so no DNA is shown, and the CDR3 is as TCRdb lists it. The CDR3 numbers 18 amino acids, ends counted. Germline CDR1 SGHTA, CDR2 FQGNSA. These data are taken from a study of T cell responses to AZD1222 COVID-19 vaccine. Study-wide points: Sampled repertoires all dated from after the peak T cell response. Most donors were white British, females outnumbered males, and clonal diversity was possibly underestimated. Following two doses of AZD1222, Spike-specific TCR breadth and depth rose. The number of AZD1222 recipients seropositive at baseline was only 6 or 7.

Clones were read by immunoSEQ multiplex PCR, and TCRdb kept only the in-frame ones, dropping some. The table lists about 110,000 clones, nearly 90% of them singletons. The source is an adult in good health. The sample in question was peripheral blood, obtained on day 0 of AZD1222 vaccination. This chain joins TRBV7-2 and TRBJ1-3. The CDR3 reads CASSLFLSDVQNRNTIYF.